This T cell receptor beta chain was recorded in a study of cytomegalovirus exposure and HLA in healthy donors. Germline CDR1 and CDR2: SEHNR and FQNEAQ (reference sequence). The CDR3 length is 16 residues. V lost 0 bases, J lost 0 bases, and 8 bases lay in between. Clones were sequenced by immunoSEQ multiplex PCR, and TCRdb holds only the in-frame ones, with some missing. The top ten clones hold around 4.4% of a sample with approximately 160,000 clones, nearly 90% of them seen once. The study drew the donors from its approximately 120-subject validation cohort, separate from the approximately 700-subject first cohort. Study-wide points: Cytomegalovirus-associated TCR beta chains were listed, numbering more than 150. Many donors shared some public TCRs, even though most TCR sequences were rare. Reports showed the classifier diagnosing cytomegalovirus status with high specificity and sensitivity.

As concerns this clone: Its antigen remains unidentified.

Sequencing was carried out using PBMCs. The chain employs TRBV7-9 and TRBJ1-4, with D possibly matching TRBD1 (6 bases). This TCR derives from a man between 18 and 29 years old in good health and CMV-seropositive. CDR3 region: CASSLAGQTTNEKLFF. The CDR3 DNA follows: TGTGCCAGCAGCTTAGCCGGACAGACAACTAATGAAAAACTGTTTTTT.